This passage covers 20 T cell receptor beta chains from one sample sequenced in a study of T-cell memory formation after mild COVID-19. TCRdb re-analysed the 5' RACE reads in MiXCR, keeping a single row per CDR3 protein. Of about 430,000 distinct CDR3 sequences detected, approximately 25% appear once; the ten largest clones hold about 10%. Sequenced input: PBMCs or a T cell subset sorted from them (not recorded which). The receptors here all came from an adult woman who had mild COVID-19 (a few samples of this study predate the infection). Cell type and time point are not known.

This clonotype appeared a few times. The rearrangement joins TRBV5-1 to TRBJ2-4; 7 bases map to TRBD1. Trimming at V came to 7 bases and at J to 8 bases, leaving 3 bases not matched to a gene. CDR3 size: 11 residues. Per germline, CDR1 SGHRS and CDR2 YFSETQ. In DNA, the CDR3 is TGCGCCAGCCAGCAGGGGGACATTCAGTACTTC. Its translation: CASQQGDIQYF.

This clonotype was counted a few times. J is TRBJ2-5 and V is TRBV20-1; TRBD1 or TRBD2 may be the D gene (6 bases each). CDR1 DFQATT and CDR2 SNEGSKA come from the germline V gene (reference sequence). This CDR3 is built from 11 residues. The CDR3 DNA sequence: TGCAGCCCGGGGGCCCAAGAGACCCAGTACTTC. Encoded protein: CSPGAQETQYF.

V is TRBV3-1 and J is TRBJ2-7; TRBD2 is a possible D gene (6 bases). The CDR3 is made up of 15 amino acids. Germline V CDR1 and CDR2: LGHDT, YNNKEL (reference sequence). The V end was cut by 5 bases, the J end by 4 bases, with 18 bases between. CDR3 in DNA: TGTGCCAGCAGCAACCGGGGTAGCGGCAAATACGAGCAGTACTTC. This translates into CASSNRGSGKYEQYF.

This chain connects TRBV12-3 or TRBV12-4 to TRBJ2-3; D not resolved. This CDR3 is 13 amino acids long. With 4 bases removed from V and 5 bases from J, the gap between germline ends came to 10 bases. The chain's CDR3 is CASSSQYGDTQYF. The CDR3, as DNA: TGTGCCAGCAGTTCGCAATACGGAGATACGCAGTATTTT.

The genes are TRBV7-9 and TRBJ2-3, with 7 nucleotides matching TRBD2. Trimming cost V 7 bases and J 5 bases; bases outside gene matches: 12. This CDR3 is 15 amino acids long. The V gene's germline CDR1 is SEHNR and CDR2 FQNEAQ (reference sequence). The CDR3: CASTPPAGVEDTQYF. Written as DNA, the CDR3 is TGTGCCAGCACCCCCCCCGCGGGGGTGGAAGATACGCAGTATTTT.

The rearrangement links TRBV27 to TRBJ2-7; no clear D gene. The CDR3 runs 15 residues. Germline CDR1 reads MNHEY; CDR2 reads SMNVEV (reference sequence). The V end lost 0 bases, the J end lost 2 bases, and 11 bases lay between the germline ends. The CDR3 DNA is TGTGCCAGCAGTTTATCGCCGGTCCCAGCCTACGAGCAGTACTTC. Translation gives CASSLSPVPAYEQYF.

The V gene is TRBV29-1, the J gene TRBJ2-1; 13 positions agree with TRBD2. Unmatched junction bases numbered 4, after V lost 7 bases and J lost 7 bases. The germline CDR1 and CDR2 sequences are SQVTM and ANQGSEA. The CDR3 is made up of 13 amino acids. The CDR3 here is CSDGLAGDNEQFF. In DNA form, the CDR3 reads TGCAGCGACGGACTAGCGGGAGATAATGAGCAGTTCTTC.

This chain joins TRBV12-3 or TRBV12-4 and TRBJ2-5; 10 positions agree with TRBD2. V lost 5 bases to trimming and J lost 5 bases; unmatched junction nucleotides: 11. The CDR3 is 16 residues long. The CDR3 DNA reads TGTGCCAGCAGTCCCTTCGGGCTAGCGGGGGAGGAGACCCAGTACTTC. This codes for CASSPFGLAGEETQYF.

Ten or more counts support this clonotype. The junction differs from germline at one of its ends, possibly a read error. The CDR3 is CASSQDRDTEAFF. The DNA for the CDR3 is TGTGCCAGCAGCCAAGACAGGGACACTGAAGCTTTCTTT. The chain recombines TRBV4-1 with TRBJ1-1, with 7 bases matching TRBD1. Germline CDR1 is MGHRA and CDR2 is YSYEKL. CDR3 size: 13 residues.

This clonotype turned up a few times. The gene calls are TRBV29-1 and TRBJ2-3; 11 bases match TRBD2. Germline V lookup: CDR1 SQVTM, CDR2 ANQGSEA. The CDR3 consists of 14 residues. The CDR3 sequence is CSGGQGLAADTQYF. Here the CDR3 DNA reads TGCAGTGGAGGTCAGGGACTAGCGGCAGATACGCAGTATTTT.

The genes are TRBV6-5 and TRBJ2-6, with 9 bases identical to TRBD1. CDR1 and CDR2 from the germline V gene are MNHEY and SVGAGI. This CDR3 has 19 amino acids. J was trimmed by 1 base and V by 0 bases; bases with no gene match: 7. The DNA of the CDR3 is TGTGCCAGCAGTTACTCGGACGGGACAGGGAGATCTGGGGCCAACGTCCTGACTTTC. Amino acids: CASSYSDGTGRSGANVLTF.

This clonotype was detected a few times. The chain links TRBV7-9 to TRBJ2-5, with no clear D. In germline, CDR1 is SEHNR, CDR2 FQNEAQ (reference sequence). Trimming took off 9 bases at V and 5 bases at J, with 25 bases between the two ends. The CDR3 is 16 residues long. CDR3 bases: TGTGCCAGAACCCGCGGAACGGCCCCGGTCGGGGAGACCCAGTACTTC. Translating it yields CARTRGTAPVGETQYF.

This clonotype was seen at least ten times. The V and J genes are TRBV15 and TRBJ2-7, with D maybe TRBD1 (6 bases). V was cut by 5 bases and J by 7 bases, with 24 bases left in between. The CDR3 has 16 amino acids. From germline, CDR1 is LNHNV and CDR2 YYDKDF (reference sequence). The CDR3 region is CATSPRQVPGGTEQYF. In nucleotides, the CDR3 is TGTGCCACCAGCCCCCGACAGGTGCCGGGTGGTACTGAGCAGTACTTC. Combining the CDR3 with reference TRBV15 and TRBJ2-7 gives the whole variable domain DAMVIQNPRYQVTQFGKPVTLSCSQTLNHNVMYWYQQKSSQAPKLLFHYYDKDFNNEADTPDNFQSRRPNTSFCFLDIRSPGLGDTAMYLCATSPRQVPGGTEQYFGPGTRLTVT.

The V call is TRBV25-1, the J call TRBJ2-1, with 7 bases fitting TRBD2. The junction had 6 bases not matched to a gene; V was cut back by 2 bases and J by 2 bases. The germline V gene has CDR1 MGHDK and CDR2 SYGVNS. This CDR3 comprises 16 residues. The CDR3 reads CASSEGGGRAYNEQFF. The DNA of the CDR3 is TGTGCCAGCAGTGAAGGGGGGGGGAGGGCCTACAATGAGCAGTTCTTC.

This clonotype has more than one count but fewer than ten. This chain links TRBV7-3 with TRBJ2-1; 10 bases agree with TRBD2. Germline CDR1 reads SGHTA; CDR2 reads FQGTGA. The CDR3 loop spans 16 amino acids. Germline trimming cut 5 bases from V and 4 bases from J; bases unmatched to any gene: 8. As DNA, the CDR3 is TGTGCCAGCAGCGGAACTAGCGGGGCGGGGTACAATGAGCAGTTCTTC. This encodes CASSGTSGAGYNEQFF.

This clonotype occurred a few times. The CDR3 spells CASSLNPAGYGYTF. CDR3 nucleotides: TGTGCCAGCAGCTTAAACCCAGCCGGATATGGCTACACCTTC. The chain combines TRBV7-3 with TRBJ1-2; D ambiguous. The V end lost 1 base, the J end lost 5 bases, and 11 bases lay between the germline ends. The CDR3 has 14 residues. CDR1 and CDR2 (germline): SGHTA, FQGTGA.

The V and J genes are TRBV5-1 and TRBJ2-1, with 12 bases identical to TRBD2. The trim removed 5 bases at V and 6 bases at J, leaving 6 bases unmatched. Germline CDR1 and CDR2: SGHRS and YFSETQ. The CDR3 loop spans 15 amino acids. Here the CDR3 reads CASRQTSGSSNEQFF. The CDR3 region has the DNA TGCGCCAGCAGACAGACTAGCGGGAGTTCCAATGAGCAGTTCTTC. Together with reference TRBV5-1 and TRBJ2-1, the CDR3 gives the full variable domain: KAGVTQTPRYLIKTRGQQVTLSCSPISGHRSVSWYQQTPGQGLQFLFEYFSETQRNKGNFPGRFSGRQFSNSRSEMNVSTLELGDSALYLCASRQTSGSSNEQFFGPGTRLTVL.

The chain couples TRBV20-1 to TRBJ2-2, with 8 bases that match TRBD2. This CDR3 region has 16 residues. The ends lost 5 bases at V and 7 bases at J; junction bases unmatched: 15. Per the germline V gene, CDR1 is DFQATT and CDR2 is SNEGSKA (reference sequence). As DNA, the CDR3 is TGCAGTGCTTTCCCCCTCGAGCGGGAGAGCAGCGGGGAGCTGTTTTTT. As protein: CSAFPLERESSGELFF.

This clonotype appeared a few times. The genes are TRBV3-1 and TRBJ1-1; 12 bases map to TRBD1. With 5 bases clipped from V and 5 bases from J, the junction kept 12 bases outside the gene matches. This CDR3 has 17 amino acids. Per the germline V gene, CDR1 is LGHDT and CDR2 is YNNKEL (reference sequence). CDR3: CASSLLRDRGPGTEAFF. The CDR3 DNA reads as TGTGCCAGCAGCTTGCTCCGGGACAGGGGGCCGGGGACTGAAGCTTTCTTT.

This rearrangement joins TRBV5-5 to TRBJ2-7, with D possibly TRBD2 on 5 matching bases. The CDR3 totals 15 residues. Germline V gene data show CDR1 as SGHKS and CDR2 as YYEKEE (reference sequence). Trimming pared 0 bases from V and 2 bases from J, leaving 12 bases between. CDR3 amino acids: CASSLAAGNAYEQYF. In DNA, the CDR3 is TGTGCCAGCAGCTTGGCGGCCGGGAACGCCTACGAGCAGTACTTC.